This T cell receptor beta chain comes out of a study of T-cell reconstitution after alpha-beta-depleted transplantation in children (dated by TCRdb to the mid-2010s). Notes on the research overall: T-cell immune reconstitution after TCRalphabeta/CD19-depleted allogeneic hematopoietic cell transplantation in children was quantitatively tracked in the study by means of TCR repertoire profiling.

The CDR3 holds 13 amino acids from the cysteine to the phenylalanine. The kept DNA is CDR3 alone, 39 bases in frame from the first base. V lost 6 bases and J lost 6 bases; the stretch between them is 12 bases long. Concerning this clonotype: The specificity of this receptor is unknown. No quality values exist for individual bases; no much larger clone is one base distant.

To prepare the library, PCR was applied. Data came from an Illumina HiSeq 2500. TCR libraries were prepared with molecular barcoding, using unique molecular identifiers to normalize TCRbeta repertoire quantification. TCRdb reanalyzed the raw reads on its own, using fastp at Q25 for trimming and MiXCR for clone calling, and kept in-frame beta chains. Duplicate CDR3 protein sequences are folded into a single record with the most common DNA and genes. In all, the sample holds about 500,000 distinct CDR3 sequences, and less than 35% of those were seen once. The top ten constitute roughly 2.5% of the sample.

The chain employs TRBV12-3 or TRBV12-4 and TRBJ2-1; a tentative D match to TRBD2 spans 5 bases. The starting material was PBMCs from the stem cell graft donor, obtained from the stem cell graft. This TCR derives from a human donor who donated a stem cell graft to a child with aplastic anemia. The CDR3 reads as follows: CASRISSGNEQFF. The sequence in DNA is TGTGCCAGCAGAATCAGCAGCGGCAATGAGCAGTTCTTC.